The T cell receptor (beta chain) under discussion was sequenced for a study of memory CD4+ T cells and cytomegalovirus serostatus. Study context: Healthy Belgian adult donors included 9 or 10 CMV-positive and some 23 CMV-negative people. Study-wide points: Suggested: most of the CMV-linked TCR signature lies in CD4+ memory cells. Of around 160 reported CMV TCRbeta sequences, some 67 were found in memory CD4+ repertoires.

As concerns this clone: Its antigen is undetermined.

Profiled with immunoSEQ multiplex PCR; TCRdb holds only in-frame clones, not every one. The sample has approximately 41,000 clones, around 78% seen once. Per the germline V gene, CDR1 is GTSNPN and CDR2 is SVGIG (reference sequence). J was trimmed by 4 bases and V by 0 bases; bases with no gene match: 10. The CDR3 totals 16 residues. The sort gate was single viable CD3+CD4+CD8-CD45RO+ cells for memory CD4+ T cells. Serum IgG to CMV pp150, pp28, p38 and p52 defined serostatus. Sequenced input: memory CD4+ T cells from blood. This chain joins TRBV30 and TRBJ1-2; 8 bases map to TRBD1. This clonotype was sampled from an adult in good health and CMV-seronegative. The CDR3 loop is CAWSVRRTGTLYGYTF. The CDR3 nucleotides read TGTGCCTGGAGTGTAAGGAGGACAGGGACCCTCTATGGCTACACCTTC.